This TCR beta chain was documented in a study of OX40 agonist ivuxolimab in advanced cancers. This clone occurred once. TCRdb keeps only in-frame clones here, not all; method: immunoSEQ multiplex PCR. The sample has about 42,000 clones, approximately 90% seen once. The TCR originated in an adult with an advanced solid tumor such as melanoma, head and neck, liver or kidney cancer. The sample here was CD4+ or CD8+ T cells sorted from blood, taken in a trial of the OX40 agonist ivuxolimab.

The CDR3 spells CASSSFGYSNQPQHF. CDR3 nucleotides: TGTGCCAGCAGTTCGTTCGGATATAGCAATCAGCCCCAGCATTTT. The chain is built from TRBV27 and TRBJ1-5; D unresolved. CDR1 and CDR2 (germline): MNHEY, SMNVEV (reference sequence). The CDR3 runs 15 residues. Trimming left V 4 bases short and J 0 bases short, with 10 bases between.